This T cell receptor beta chain was profiled in a study of T cells in Graves' hyperthyroidism and ophthalmopathy. The study's findings and limits: It was a median about seven months before onset that the model predicted ophthalmopathy. Most expanded thyroid clonotypes above 0.001 also appeared in blood.

Trimming took off 0 bases at V and 5 bases at J, with 11 bases between the two ends. Per the germline V gene, CDR1 is SGHVS and CDR2 is FNYEAQ. This CDR3 contains 14 residues. The TCR beta CDR3 regions underwent amplification using RNA transcripts as the source. First-round RT-PCR targeting the TCR CDR3 was performed with the HTBI primer set. From the multiplex PCR reads, TCRdb called clonotypes with MiXCR, one entry per CDR3 protein. Seen here are some 340,000 distinct CDR3 sequences, roughly an eighth observed once, and the top ten hold roughly 35%. With duration under 3 months, ophthalmopathy was active: Clinical Activity Score at least 3, NOSPECS at least 4. In making diagnoses, clinical symptoms, serum thyroxine and TRAb, thyroid ultrasound and orbital computed tomography were all used. At least ten counts were recorded for this clonotype. Antigen: not known.

This clonotype was obtained from a woman aged 40-49 years with Graves' ophthalmopathy. Sequenced: blood. The V and J genes are TRBV7-6 and TRBJ2-7; perhaps TRBD1 as D (7 bases). CDR3 DNA sequence: TGTGCCAGCAGCTTAGCCGGCGGGACAGACGAGCAGTACTTC. Its translation is CASSLAGGTDEQYF.